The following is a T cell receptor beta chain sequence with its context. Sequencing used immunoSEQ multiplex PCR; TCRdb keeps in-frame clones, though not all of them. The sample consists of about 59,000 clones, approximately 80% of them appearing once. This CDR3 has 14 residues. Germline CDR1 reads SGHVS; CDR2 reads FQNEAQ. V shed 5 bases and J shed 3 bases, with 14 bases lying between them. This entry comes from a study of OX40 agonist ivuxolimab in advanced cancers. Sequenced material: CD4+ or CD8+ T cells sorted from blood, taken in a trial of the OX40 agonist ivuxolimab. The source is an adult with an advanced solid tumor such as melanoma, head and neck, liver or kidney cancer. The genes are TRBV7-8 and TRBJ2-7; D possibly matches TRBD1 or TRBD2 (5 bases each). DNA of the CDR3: TGTGCCAGCAGCGTGACGGGGCTTAGCTACGAGCAGTACTTC. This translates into CASSVTGLSYEQYF. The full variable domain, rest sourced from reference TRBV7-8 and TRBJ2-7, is GAGVSQSPRYKVAKRGQDVALRCDPISGHVSLFWYQQALGQGPEFLTYFQNEAQLDKSGLPSDRFFAERPEGSVSTLKIQRTQQEDSAVYLCASSVTGLSYEQYFGPGTRLTVT.